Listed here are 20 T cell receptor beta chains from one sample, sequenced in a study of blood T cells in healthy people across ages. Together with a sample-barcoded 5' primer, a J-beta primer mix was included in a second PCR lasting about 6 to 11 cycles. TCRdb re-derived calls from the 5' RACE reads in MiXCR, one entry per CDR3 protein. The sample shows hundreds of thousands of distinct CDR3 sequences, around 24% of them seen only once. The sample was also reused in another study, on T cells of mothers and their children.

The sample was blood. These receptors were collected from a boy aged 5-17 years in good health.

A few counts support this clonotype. This CDR3 reads CASSYLGRGASADTQYF. The DNA for the CDR3 is TGTGCCAGCAGCTACTTAGGCCGAGGAGCGTCCGCAGATACGCAGTATTTT. V and J are TRBV3-1 and TRBJ2-3; D uncertain. The germline CDR1 and CDR2 sequences are LGHDT and YNNKEL (reference sequence). V was clipped by 5 bases and J by 4 bases, with 22 bases between them. This CDR3 is 17 amino acids long.

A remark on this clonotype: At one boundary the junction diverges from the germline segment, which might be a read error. In DNA form, the CDR3 reads TGTGCTAGCAGCTTATCCCCCCAGGGACGGGACGGGGAGCTGTTTTTT. Amino acid sequence: CASSLSPQGRDGELFF. V is TRBV7-7 and J is TRBJ2-2, with D perhaps assigned TRBD1 or TRBD2 (5 bases each). Germline values: CDR1 SSHAT, CDR2 FNYEAQ (reference sequence). The CDR3 is 16 amino acids. Combining the CDR3 with reference TRBV7-7 and TRBJ2-2 gives the whole variable domain GAGVSQSPRYKVTKRGQDVTLRCDPISSHATLYWYQQALGQGPEFLTYFNYEAQPDKSGLPSDRFSAERPEGSISTLTIQRTEQRDSAMYRCASSLSPQGRDGELFFGEGSRLTVL.

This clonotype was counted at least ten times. The CDR3 loop is CASSLSSVSTDTQYF. CDR3 DNA: TGTGCCAGCAGTTTATCTTCGGTTAGCACAGATACGCAGTATTTT. The chain has TRBV27 and TRBJ2-3; no definite D call. V was clipped by 0 bases and J by 0 bases, with 7 bases between them. This CDR3 has 15 amino acids. The V gene's germline CDR1 is MNHEY and CDR2 SMNVEV (reference sequence).

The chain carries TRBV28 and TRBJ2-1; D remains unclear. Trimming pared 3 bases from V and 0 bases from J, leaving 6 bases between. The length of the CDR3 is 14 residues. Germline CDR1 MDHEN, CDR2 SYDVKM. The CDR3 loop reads CASSFEPSYNEQFF. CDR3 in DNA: TGTGCCAGCAGTTTCGAACCCTCCTACAATGAGCAGTTCTTC.

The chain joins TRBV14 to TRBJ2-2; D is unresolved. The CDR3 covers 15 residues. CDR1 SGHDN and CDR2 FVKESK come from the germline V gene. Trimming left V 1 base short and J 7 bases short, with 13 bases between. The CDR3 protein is CASSQVTPVGGELFF. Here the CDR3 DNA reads TGTGCCAGCAGCCAAGTAACTCCAGTTGGCGGGGAGCTGTTTTTT. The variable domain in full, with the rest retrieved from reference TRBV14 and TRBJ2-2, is EAGVTQFPSHSVIEKGQTVTLRCDPISGHDNLYWYRRVMGKEIKFLLHFVKESKQDESGMPNNRFLAERTGGTYSTLKVQPAELEDSGVYFCASSQVTPVGGELFFGEGSRLTVL.

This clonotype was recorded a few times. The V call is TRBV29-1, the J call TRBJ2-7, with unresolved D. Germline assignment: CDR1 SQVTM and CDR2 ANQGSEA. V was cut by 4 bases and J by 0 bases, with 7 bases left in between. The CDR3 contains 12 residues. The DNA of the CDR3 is TGCAGCGTTGGCGACGGCTCCTACGAGCAGTACTTC. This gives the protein CSVGDGSYEQYF.

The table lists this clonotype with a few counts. Here the CDR3 reads CATGETSGANVLTF. Written as DNA, the CDR3 is TGCGCCACCGGAGAAACGAGTGGGGCCAACGTCCTGACTTTC. The genes are TRBV5-1 and TRBJ2-6; D gene uncertain. V lost 9 bases and J 3 bases, leaving 13 bases between the germline ends. CDR1 is SGHRS and CDR2 is YFSETQ in the germline V gene. The length of the CDR3 is 14 residues. Using reference TRBV5-1 and TRBJ2-6 for the parts outside the CDR3, the full variable domain is KAGVTQTPRYLIKTRGQQVTLSCSPISGHRSVSWYQQTPGQGLQFLFEYFSETQRNKGNFPGRFSGRQFSNSRSEMNVSTLELGDSALYLCATGETSGANVLTFGAGSRLTVL.

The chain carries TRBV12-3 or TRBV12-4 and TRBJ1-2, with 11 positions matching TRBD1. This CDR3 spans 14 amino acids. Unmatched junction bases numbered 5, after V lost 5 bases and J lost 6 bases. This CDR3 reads CASSPGQGAHGYTF. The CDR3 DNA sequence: TGTGCCAGCAGTCCCGGACAGGGGGCCCATGGCTACACCTTC.

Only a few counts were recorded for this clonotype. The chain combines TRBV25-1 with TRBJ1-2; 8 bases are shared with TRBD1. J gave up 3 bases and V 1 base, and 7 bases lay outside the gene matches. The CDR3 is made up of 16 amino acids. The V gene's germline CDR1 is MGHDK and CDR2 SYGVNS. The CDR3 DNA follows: TGTGCCAGCAGTGAATCAGGGGGCTCCGCTGACTATGGCTACACCTTC. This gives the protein CASSESGGSADYGYTF.

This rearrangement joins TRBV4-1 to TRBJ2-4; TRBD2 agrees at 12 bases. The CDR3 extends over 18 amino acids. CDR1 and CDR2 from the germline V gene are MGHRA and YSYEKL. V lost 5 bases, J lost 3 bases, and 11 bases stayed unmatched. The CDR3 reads CASSTGLAGGSGKNIQYF. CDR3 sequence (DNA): TGCGCCAGCAGCACGGGCCTAGCGGGAGGGTCTGGCAAAAACATTCAGTACTTC.

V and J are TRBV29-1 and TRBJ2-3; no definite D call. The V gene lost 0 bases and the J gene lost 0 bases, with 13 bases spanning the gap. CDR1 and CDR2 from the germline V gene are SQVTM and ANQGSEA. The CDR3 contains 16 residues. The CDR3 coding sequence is TGCAGCGTTGAAGATCGGTGGGCAAAGAGCACAGATACGCAGTATTTT. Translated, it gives CSVEDRWAKSTDTQYF.

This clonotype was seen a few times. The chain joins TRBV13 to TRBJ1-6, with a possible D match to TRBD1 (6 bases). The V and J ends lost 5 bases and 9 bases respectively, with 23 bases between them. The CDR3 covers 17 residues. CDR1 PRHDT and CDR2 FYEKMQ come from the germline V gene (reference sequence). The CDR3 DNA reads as TGTGCCAGCAGCACCACAGGACAGCTTATCGGTAGTTCACCCCTCCACTTT. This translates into CASSTTGQLIGSSPLHF.

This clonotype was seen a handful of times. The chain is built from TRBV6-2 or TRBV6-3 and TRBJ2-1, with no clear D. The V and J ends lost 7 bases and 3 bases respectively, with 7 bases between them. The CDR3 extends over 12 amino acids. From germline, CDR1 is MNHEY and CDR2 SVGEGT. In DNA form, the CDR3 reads TGTGCCAGCAATCTAGACTACAATGAGCAGTTCTTC. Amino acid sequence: CASNLDYNEQFF.

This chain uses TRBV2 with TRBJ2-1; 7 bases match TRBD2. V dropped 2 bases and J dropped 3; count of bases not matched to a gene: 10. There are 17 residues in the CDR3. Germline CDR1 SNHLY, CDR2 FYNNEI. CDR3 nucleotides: TGTGCCAGCAGTGAAAGAAGTCCTGGCGGGGGCTACAATGAGCAGTTCTTC. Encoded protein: CASSERSPGGGYNEQFF.

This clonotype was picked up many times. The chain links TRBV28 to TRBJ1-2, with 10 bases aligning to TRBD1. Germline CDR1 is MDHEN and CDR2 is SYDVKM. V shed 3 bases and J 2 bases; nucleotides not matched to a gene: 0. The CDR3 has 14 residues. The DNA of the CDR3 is TGTGCCAGCAGTTTGACAGGGGGCAACTATGGCTACACCTTC. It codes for CASSLTGGNYGYTF.

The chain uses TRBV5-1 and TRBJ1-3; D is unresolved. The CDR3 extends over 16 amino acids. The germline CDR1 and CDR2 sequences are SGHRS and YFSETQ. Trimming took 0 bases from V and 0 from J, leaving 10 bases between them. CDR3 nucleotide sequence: TGCGCCAGCAGCTTGGACGGTACGGGCTCTGGAAACACCATATATTTT. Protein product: CASSLDGTGSGNTIYF.

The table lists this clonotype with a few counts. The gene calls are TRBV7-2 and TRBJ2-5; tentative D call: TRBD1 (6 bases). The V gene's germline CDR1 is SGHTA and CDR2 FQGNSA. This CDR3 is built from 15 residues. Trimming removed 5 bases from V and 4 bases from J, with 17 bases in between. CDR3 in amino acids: CASSRQAGELETQYF. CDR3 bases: TGTGCCAGCAGCCGACAGGCAGGGGAATTAGAGACCCAGTACTTC.

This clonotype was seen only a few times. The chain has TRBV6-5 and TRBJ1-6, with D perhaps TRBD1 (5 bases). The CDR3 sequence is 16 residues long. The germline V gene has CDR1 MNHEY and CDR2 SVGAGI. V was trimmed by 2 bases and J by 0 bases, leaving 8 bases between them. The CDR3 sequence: CASSYGTSSYNSPLHF. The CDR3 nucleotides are TGTGCCAGCAGTTACGGGACTAGCTCCTATAATTCACCCCTCCACTTT.

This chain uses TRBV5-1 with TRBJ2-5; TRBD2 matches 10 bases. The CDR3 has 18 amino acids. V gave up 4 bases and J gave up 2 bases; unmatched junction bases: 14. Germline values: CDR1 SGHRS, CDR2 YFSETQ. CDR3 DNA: TGCGCCAGCAGCCGGGTGCCTAGCGGGGGTACACTTCAAGAGACCCAGTACTTC. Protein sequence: CASSRVPSGGTLQETQYF.

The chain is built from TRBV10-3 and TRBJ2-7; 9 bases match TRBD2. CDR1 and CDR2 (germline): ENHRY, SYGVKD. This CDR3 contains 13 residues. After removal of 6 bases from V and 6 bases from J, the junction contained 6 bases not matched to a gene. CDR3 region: CAIRSLREGEQYF. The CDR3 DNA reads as TGTGCCATCAGGAGCTTGCGGGAGGGCGAGCAGTACTTC.